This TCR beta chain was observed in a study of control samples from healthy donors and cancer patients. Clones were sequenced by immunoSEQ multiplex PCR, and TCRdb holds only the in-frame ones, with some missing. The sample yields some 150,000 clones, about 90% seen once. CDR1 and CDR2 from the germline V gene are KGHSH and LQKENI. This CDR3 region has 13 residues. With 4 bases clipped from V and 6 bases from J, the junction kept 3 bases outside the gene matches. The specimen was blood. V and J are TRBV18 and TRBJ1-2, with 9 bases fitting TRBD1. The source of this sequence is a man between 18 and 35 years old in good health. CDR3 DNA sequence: TGTGCCAGCTCACAAGGGACAGGGAATGGCTACACCTTC. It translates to CASSQGTGNGYTF.